Each of the 27 T cell receptor beta chains below was sequenced from the same sample in a study of T cell changes during pregnancy in multiple sclerosis. Clones were sequenced by immunoSEQ multiplex PCR, and TCRdb holds only the in-frame ones, with some missing. The repertoire consists of about 70,000 clones, with approximately 91% occurring once and the leading ten covering approximately 2.5%. Sample: peripheral blood, taken in the first trimester of pregnancy. The receptors were sampled from a female donor with multiple sclerosis, enrolled in a pregnancy study.

The V and J genes are TRBV13 and TRBJ2-5, with 9 bases aligning to TRBD2. The CDR3 has 15 amino acids. Germline CDR1 and CDR2: PRHDT and FYEKMQ (reference sequence). Germline trimming cut 1 base from V and 2 bases from J; bases unmatched to any gene: 2. The CDR3 is CASSLERGAQETQYF. CDR3 nucleotide sequence: TGTGCCAGCAGCTTAGAGCGGGGGGCACAAGAGACCCAGTACTTC.

The V and J genes are TRBV6-4 and TRBJ1-4; 10 bases fit TRBD1. V lost 5 bases to trimming and J lost 8 bases; unmatched junction nucleotides: 8. The CDR3 has 15 residues. Germline CDR1 and CDR2: MRHNA and SNTAGT. CDR3 loop: CASSPPDRGGEKLFF. The CDR3 DNA is TGTGCCAGCAGTCCCCCGGACAGGGGGGGGGAAAAACTGTTTTTT.

This chain connects TRBV18 to TRBJ2-2; possible D gene TRBD1, 5 bases. The germline V gene encodes CDR1 KGHSH and CDR2 LQKENI. The CDR3 sequence is 12 residues long. Trimming cost V 5 bases and J 7 bases, with 8 bases left between them. This CDR3 reads CASSRGNGELFF. CDR3 in DNA: TGTGCCAGCTCAAGGGGAAACGGGGAGCTGTTTTTT.

V gene TRBV10-3 combines with J gene TRBJ2-3, with TRBD2 matching 8 bases. Germline-derived CDR1 and CDR2 are ENHRY and SYGVKD. The CDR3 sequence is 16 residues long. V was pared by 5 bases and J by 0 bases, with 7 bases of the junction left unmatched. Written as DNA, the CDR3 is TGTGCCATCAGTCGAACACTAGCGGCTAGCACAGATACGCAGTATTTT. This gives the protein CAISRTLAASTDTQYF.

This chain uses TRBV5-5 with TRBJ1-4, with a tentative D call TRBD1 (6 bases). CDR3 length: 15 amino acids. Germline CDR1 SGHKS, CDR2 YYEKEE (reference sequence). V dropped 4 bases and J dropped 8 bases, with 18 bases sitting between them. Here the CDR3 reads CASSDRTSQGEKLFF. The DNA of the CDR3 is TGTGCCAGCAGCGACCGGACCTCCCAGGGGGAAAAACTGTTTTTT.

The chain employs TRBV10-3 and TRBJ1-2; D unclear. The CDR3 has 12 amino acids. V was clipped by 6 bases and J by 3 bases, with 8 bases between them. Germline CDR1 is ENHRY and CDR2 is SYGVKD. In nucleotides, the CDR3 is TGTGCCATCAGGGAGGGAGACTATGGCTACACCTTC. This gives the protein CAIREGDYGYTF.

This clone was recorded only once. The genes are TRBV4-1 and TRBJ1-1; 12 nucleotides line up with TRBD1. With V trimmed by 4 bases and J by 4 bases, 16 bases remained unmatched. Germline assignment: CDR1 MGHRA and CDR2 YSYEKL. CDR3 length equals 19 residues. CDR3 amino acids: CASSLKITRDRGRPTEAFF. As DNA, the CDR3 is TGCGCCAGCAGCCTCAAAATAACCCGGGACAGGGGGCGCCCCACTGAAGCTTTCTTT.

The gene calls are TRBV28 and TRBJ1-1; D is perhaps TRBD1 (6 bases). This CDR3 region has 13 residues. Germline V gene data show CDR1 as MDHEN and CDR2 as SYDVKM. V gave up 6 bases and J gave up 5 bases, with 13 bases separating them. CDR3 DNA sequence: TGTGCCAGCAGAACAGGGCAAAGGACTGAAGCTTTCTTT. This codes for CASRTGQRTEAFF.

The chain uses TRBV10-2 and TRBJ1-2, with 9 nucleotides matching TRBD1. Germline CDR1 and CDR2: WSHSY and SAAADI. This CDR3 has 14 amino acids. J lost 4 bases, V lost 6 bases, and 6 bases had no gene match. The CDR3 nucleotides read TGCGCCAGCAGAGCCGGGACAGGGATCTATGGCTACACCTTC. Its translation: CASRAGTGIYGYTF.

The rearrangement joins TRBV6-1 to TRBJ2-7; D perhaps matches TRBD1 (6 bases). Germline lookup yields CDR1 MNHNS and CDR2 SASEGT. V lost 7 bases and J 11 bases, leaving 21 bases between the germline ends. This CDR3 is 13 amino acids long. In nucleotides, the CDR3 is TGTGCCAGCATTCTCAAAGGGGGATCTAGAGAGTACTTC. It encodes CASILKGGSREYF.

The chain recombines TRBV4-2 with TRBJ2-7; D uncertain. The germline gives CDR1 LGHNA, CDR2 YNFKEQ. The CDR3 totals 15 residues. V was trimmed by 1 base and J by 3 bases, leaving 13 bases between them. Written as DNA, the CDR3 is TGTGCCAGCAGCCAAGTGGCAGGTATTCGCTACGAGCAGTACTTC. It is translated as CASSQVAGIRYEQYF.

This clone is classed as medium-sized. The chain links TRBV28 to TRBJ2-7; the match to TRBD2 covers 7 bases. The length of the CDR3 is 14 residues. Unmatched junction bases numbered 6, after V lost 1 base and J lost 6 bases. CDR1 and CDR2 from the germline V gene are MDHEN and SYDVKM. The CDR3, as DNA: TGTGCCAGCAGTTTATTGGGGGAGGGCCGCGAGCAGTACTTC. Residues: CASSLLGEGREQYF.

The chain employs TRBV29-1 and TRBJ2-2; D is perhaps TRBD2 (8 bases). CDR1 and CDR2 (germline): SQVTM, ANQGSEA. The CDR3 consists of 17 residues. The V and J ends lost 4 bases and 0 bases respectively, with 18 bases between them. Here the CDR3 reads CSVGRVAGQPNTGELFF. Written as DNA, the CDR3 is TGCAGCGTTGGGAGGGTAGCGGGACAGCCGAACACCGGGGAGCTGTTTTTT.

The chain is built from TRBV5-1 and TRBJ2-1, with 10 bases lining up with TRBD2. The CDR3 runs to 15 residues. In germline, CDR1 is SGHRS, CDR2 YFSETQ. Trimming at V came to 4 bases and at J to 7 bases, leaving 8 bases not matched to a gene. As DNA, the CDR3 is TGCGCCAGCAGCGTTACTAGCGGGACCCCGAATGAGCAGTTCTTC. Protein sequence: CASSVTSGTPNEQFF.

This clone has just one count. The V gene is TRBV7-3, the J gene TRBJ2-1; TRBD1 aligns across 7 bases. J lost 8 bases, V lost 2 bases, and 12 bases had no gene match. CDR3 size: 16 residues. Germline V CDR1 and CDR2: SGHTA, FQGTGA. The CDR3 sequence is CASSLEARQGVDEQFF. DNA for the CDR3: TGTGCCAGCAGCTTAGAAGCCCGACAGGGAGTCGATGAGCAGTTCTTC. The full variable domain, completed using reference TRBV7-3 and TRBJ2-1, is GAGVSQTPSNKVTEKGKYVELRCDPISGHTALYWYRQSLGQGPEFLIYFQGTGAADDSGLPNDRFFAVRPEGSVSTLKIQRTERGDSAVYLCASSLEARQGVDEQFFGPGTRLTVL.

The chain uses TRBV7-3 and TRBJ2-1, with 7 bases fitting TRBD1. CDR1 and CDR2 (germline): SGHTA, FQGTGA. The V segment lost 1 base and the J segment 3 bases; nucleotides outside the gene matches: 6. This CDR3 contains 16 residues. The CDR3 protein is CASSLRGTANYNEQFF. The CDR3 nucleotides read TGTGCCAGCAGCTTAAGGGGGACAGCCAACTACAATGAGCAGTTCTTC.

V gene TRBV6-6 combines with J gene TRBJ1-1, with D uncertain. This CDR3 region has 14 residues. The germline V and J ends were trimmed by 5 bases and 5 bases, with 15 bases remaining between them. Germline V gene lookup returns CDR1 MNHNY and CDR2 SVGAGI (reference sequence). The CDR3 protein is CASSPPGSPTEAFF. The CDR3 region has the DNA TGTGCCAGCAGTCCCCCCGGGTCGCCGACTGAAGCTTTCTTT.

V and J are TRBV18 and TRBJ1-3, with TRBD1 identical over 7 bases. The CDR3 length is 14 residues. The germline V gene has CDR1 KGHSH and CDR2 LQKENI. The junction had 7 bases not matched to a gene; V was cut back by 4 bases and J by 7 bases. The CDR3 DNA follows: TGTGCCAGCTCACTGGGACAGTCAGACAACACCATATATTTT. It yields the protein CASSLGQSDNTIYF.

The rearrangement joins TRBV11-3 to TRBJ2-2; possibly TRBD1 for D (6 bases). CDR3 length equals 13 residues. Looked up from germline, CDR1 is SGHNT and CDR2 is YENEEA. V lost 5 bases and J 8 bases, leaving 12 bases between the germline ends. As DNA, the CDR3 is TGTGCCAGCAGCCGACAGGCCATGGGGGAGCTGTTTTTT. Its translation is CASSRQAMGELFF.

The gene calls are TRBV10-3 and TRBJ1-1, with 8 nucleotides matching TRBD1. This CDR3 region has 13 residues. The V and J ends lost 9 bases and 1 base, in that order; junction bases with no gene match: 4. Germline V gene data show CDR1 as ENHRY and CDR2 as SYGVKD. The CDR3 DNA follows: TGTGCCATAGGACAGGGCCCGAACACTGAAGCTTTCTTT. This gives the protein CAIGQGPNTEAFF.

The gene calls are TRBV13 and TRBJ2-7, with TRBD1 identical over 9 bases. This CDR3 has 15 residues. The germline V gene has CDR1 PRHDT and CDR2 FYEKMQ (reference sequence). The ends lost 5 bases at V and 2 bases at J; junction bases unmatched: 7. In DNA form, the CDR3 reads TGTGCCAGCAGCGTACGGACAGGGGCAACCTACGAGCAGTACTTC. Translation: CASSVRTGATYEQYF.

The chain recombines TRBV10-1 with TRBJ1-5, with D tentatively TRBD1 (5 bases). This CDR3 has 15 residues. V was shortened by 0 bases and J by 3 bases, with 9 bases between the two germline ends. From germline, CDR1 is WNHNN and CDR2 SYGVQD (reference sequence). The CDR3 reads CASSESKGLNQPQHF. CDR3 in DNA: TGCGCCAGCAGTGAGTCGAAGGGGCTCAATCAGCCCCAGCATTTT.

This chain connects TRBV5-1 to TRBJ2-7, with D tentatively TRBD1 (6 bases). Germline loops: CDR1 SGHRS, CDR2 YFSETQ. This CDR3 is built from 15 residues. V was shortened by 4 bases and J by 3 bases, with 17 bases between the two germline ends. This CDR3 reads CASSAGAGQFYEQYF. The CDR3 DNA follows: TGCGCCAGCAGCGCTGGTGCCGGACAGTTCTACGAGCAGTACTTC.

The V call is TRBV30, the J call TRBJ2-5; D is perhaps TRBD2 (5 bases). V was trimmed by 3 bases and J by 5 bases, leaving 7 bases between them. This CDR3 is 11 amino acids long. The germline gives CDR1 GTSNPN, CDR2 SVGIG (reference sequence). The CDR3 is CAWRGSETQYF. The DNA for the CDR3 is TGTGCCTGGAGGGGGAGTGAGACCCAGTACTTC.

The chain is built from TRBV19 and TRBJ1-5, with 9 positions matching TRBD1. V gave up 7 bases and J gave up 1 base; unmatched junction bases: 17. CDR1 and CDR2 from the germline V gene are LNHDA and SQIVND (reference sequence). This CDR3 has 19 residues. CDR3 loop: CASTPFHGTGQLSNQPQHF. The CDR3 DNA follows: TGTGCCAGTACCCCCTTCCACGGGACAGGGCAATTGAGCAATCAGCCCCAGCATTTT.

This chain connects TRBV18 to TRBJ2-1, with D unclear. V was shortened by 1 base and J by 14 bases, with 12 bases between the two germline ends. Germline lookup yields CDR1 KGHSH and CDR2 LQKENI. CDR3 length equals 12 residues. CDR3 protein: CASSPLGLQEFF. The CDR3 DNA is TGTGCCAGCTCACCACTGGGTCTTCAGGAGTTCTTC.

V and J are TRBV29-1 and TRBJ2-5, with D possibly matching TRBD2 (6 bases). The CDR3 loop spans 13 amino acids. The V end lost 6 bases, the J end lost 3 bases, and 14 bases lay between the germline ends. CDR1 and CDR2 (germline): SQVTM, ANQGSEA. DNA for the CDR3: TGCAGCGTCGCTCCGGCGGGGAAAGAGACCCAGTACTTC. Its protein product is CSVAPAGKETQYF. Full variable domain (missing parts from reference TRBV29-1 and TRBJ2-5): SAVISQKPSRDICQRGTSLTIQCQVDSQVTMMFWYRQQPGQSLTLIATANQGSEATYESGFVIDKFPISRPNLTFSTLTVSNMSPEDSSIYLCSVAPAGKETQYFGPGTRLLVL.